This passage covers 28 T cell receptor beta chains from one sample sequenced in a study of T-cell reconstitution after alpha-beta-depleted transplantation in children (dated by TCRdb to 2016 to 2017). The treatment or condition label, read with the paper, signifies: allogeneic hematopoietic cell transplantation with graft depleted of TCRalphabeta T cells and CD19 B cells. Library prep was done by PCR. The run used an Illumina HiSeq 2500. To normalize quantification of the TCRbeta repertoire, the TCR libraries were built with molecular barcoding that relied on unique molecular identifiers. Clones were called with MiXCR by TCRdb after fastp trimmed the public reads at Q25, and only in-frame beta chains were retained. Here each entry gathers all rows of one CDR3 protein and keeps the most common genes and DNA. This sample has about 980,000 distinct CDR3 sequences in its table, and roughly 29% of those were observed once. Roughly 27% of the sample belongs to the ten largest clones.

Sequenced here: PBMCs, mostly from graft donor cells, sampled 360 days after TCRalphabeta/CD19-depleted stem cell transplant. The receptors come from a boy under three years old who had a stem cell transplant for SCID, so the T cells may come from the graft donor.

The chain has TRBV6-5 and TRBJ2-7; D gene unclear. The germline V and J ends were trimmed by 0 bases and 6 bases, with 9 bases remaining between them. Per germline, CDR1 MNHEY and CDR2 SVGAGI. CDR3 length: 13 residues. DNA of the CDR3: TGTGCCAGCAGTTACTCGCGCCCGAGCGAGCAGTACTTC. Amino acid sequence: CASSYSRPSEQYF.

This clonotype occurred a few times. The chain's CDR3 is CASSYSGRSYQETQYF. The CDR3 DNA is TGTGCCAGCAGTTACTCGGGCCGCTCGTACCAAGAGACCCAGTACTTC. This rearrangement joins TRBV6-5 to TRBJ2-5; D not resolved. CDR3 size: 16 residues. From germline, CDR1 is MNHEY and CDR2 SVGAGI. V was trimmed by 0 bases and J by 0 bases, leaving 11 bases between them.

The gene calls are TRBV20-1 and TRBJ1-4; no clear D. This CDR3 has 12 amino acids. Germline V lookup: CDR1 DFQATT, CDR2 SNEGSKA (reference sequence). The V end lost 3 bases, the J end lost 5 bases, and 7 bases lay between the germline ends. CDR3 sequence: CSASRQNEKLFF. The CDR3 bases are TGCAGTGCTAGTCGGCAGAATGAAAAACTGTTTTTT.

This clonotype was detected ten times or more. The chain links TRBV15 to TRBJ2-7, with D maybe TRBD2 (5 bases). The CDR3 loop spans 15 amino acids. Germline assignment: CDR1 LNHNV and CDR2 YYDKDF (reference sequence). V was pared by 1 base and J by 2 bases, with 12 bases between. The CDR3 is CATSRVRTGTYEQYF. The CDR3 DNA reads TGTGCCACCAGCAGAGTCAGGACGGGGACCTACGAGCAGTACTTC.

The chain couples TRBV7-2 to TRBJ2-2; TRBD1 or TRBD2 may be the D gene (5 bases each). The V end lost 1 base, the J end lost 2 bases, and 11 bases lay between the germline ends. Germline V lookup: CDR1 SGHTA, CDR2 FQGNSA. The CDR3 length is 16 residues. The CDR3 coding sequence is TGTGCCAGCAGCTTAGGGGGGACCTTTAACACCGGGGAGCTGTTTTTT. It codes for CASSLGGTFNTGELFF.

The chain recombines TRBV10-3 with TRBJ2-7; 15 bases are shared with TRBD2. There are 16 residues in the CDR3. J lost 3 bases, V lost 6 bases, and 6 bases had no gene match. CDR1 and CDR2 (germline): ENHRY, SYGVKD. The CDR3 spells CAIRQGLAGGGYEQYF. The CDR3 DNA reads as TGTGCCATCAGGCAGGGACTAGCGGGGGGTGGCTACGAGCAGTACTTC.

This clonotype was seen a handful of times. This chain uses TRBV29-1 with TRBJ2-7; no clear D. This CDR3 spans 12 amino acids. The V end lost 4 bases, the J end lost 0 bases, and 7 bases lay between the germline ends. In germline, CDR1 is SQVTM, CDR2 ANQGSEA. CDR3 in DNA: TGCAGCGTTGGTTACAGCTCCTACGAGCAGTACTTC. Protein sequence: CSVGYSSYEQYF.

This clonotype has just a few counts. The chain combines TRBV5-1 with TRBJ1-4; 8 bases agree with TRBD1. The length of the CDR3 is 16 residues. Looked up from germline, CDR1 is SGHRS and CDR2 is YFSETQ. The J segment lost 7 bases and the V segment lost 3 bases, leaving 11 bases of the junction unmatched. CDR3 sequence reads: CASSSLDRGEGEKLFF. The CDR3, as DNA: TGCGCCAGCAGCTCATTAGACAGGGGCGAAGGTGAAAAACTGTTTTTT.

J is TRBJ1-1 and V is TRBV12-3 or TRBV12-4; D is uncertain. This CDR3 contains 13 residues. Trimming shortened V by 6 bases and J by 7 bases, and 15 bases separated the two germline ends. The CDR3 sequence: CASSHGSGGEAFF. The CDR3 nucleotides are TGTGCCAGCAGCCACGGGTCCGGCGGTGAAGCTTTCTTT.

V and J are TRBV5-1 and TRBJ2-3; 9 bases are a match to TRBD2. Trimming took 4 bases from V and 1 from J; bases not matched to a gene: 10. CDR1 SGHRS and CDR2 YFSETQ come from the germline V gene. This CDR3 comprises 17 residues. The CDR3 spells CASSEAGGLTGTDTQYF. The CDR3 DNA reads TGCGCCAGCAGCGAAGCGGGGGGACTGACAGGCACAGATACGCAGTATTTT.

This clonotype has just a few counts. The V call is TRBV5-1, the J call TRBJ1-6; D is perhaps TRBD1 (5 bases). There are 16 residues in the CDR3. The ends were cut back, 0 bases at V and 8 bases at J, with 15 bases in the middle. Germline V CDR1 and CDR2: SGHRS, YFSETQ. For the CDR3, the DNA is TGCGCCAGCAGCTTGGCCGTCGGGCAGGGTTATTCACCCCTCCACTTT. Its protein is CASSLAVGQGYSPLHF.

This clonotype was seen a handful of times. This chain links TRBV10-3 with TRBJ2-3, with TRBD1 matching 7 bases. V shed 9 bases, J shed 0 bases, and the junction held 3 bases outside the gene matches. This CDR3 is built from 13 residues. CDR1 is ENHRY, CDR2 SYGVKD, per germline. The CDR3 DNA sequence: TGTGCCATTACGGACAGGAGCACAGATACGCAGTATTTT. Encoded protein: CAITDRSTDTQYF.

In nucleotides, the CDR3 is TGTGCTAGTGGTCCACCGACTAGCGGGGGGGCCGGGTGGAATGAGCAGTTCTTC. Amino acids: CASGPPTSGGAGWNEQFF. V is TRBV12-5 and J is TRBJ2-1; 14 bases align to TRBD2. The trim removed 5 bases at V and 7 bases at J, leaving 13 bases unmatched. The CDR3 runs 18 residues. Per the germline V gene, CDR1 is LGHNT and CDR2 is FRNRAP.

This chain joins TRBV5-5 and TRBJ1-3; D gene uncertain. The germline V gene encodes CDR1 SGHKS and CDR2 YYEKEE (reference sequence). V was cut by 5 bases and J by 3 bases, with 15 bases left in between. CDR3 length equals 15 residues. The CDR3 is CASRSVGGNGNTIYF. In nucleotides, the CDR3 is TGTGCCAGCAGATCGGTGGGAGGGAATGGAAACACCATATATTTT.

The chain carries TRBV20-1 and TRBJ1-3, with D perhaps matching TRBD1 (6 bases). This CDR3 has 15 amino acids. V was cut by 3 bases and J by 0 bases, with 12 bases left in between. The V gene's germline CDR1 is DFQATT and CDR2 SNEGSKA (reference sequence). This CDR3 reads CSASPPGASGNTIYF. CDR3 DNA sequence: TGCAGTGCTAGCCCCCCGGGGGCCTCTGGAAACACCATATATTTT.

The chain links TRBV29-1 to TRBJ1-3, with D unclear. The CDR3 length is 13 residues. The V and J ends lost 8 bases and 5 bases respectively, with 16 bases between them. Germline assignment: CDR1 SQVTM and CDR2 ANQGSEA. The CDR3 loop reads CSFPQPLRNTIYF. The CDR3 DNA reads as TGCAGCTTCCCACAACCGTTGAGAAACACCATATATTTT.

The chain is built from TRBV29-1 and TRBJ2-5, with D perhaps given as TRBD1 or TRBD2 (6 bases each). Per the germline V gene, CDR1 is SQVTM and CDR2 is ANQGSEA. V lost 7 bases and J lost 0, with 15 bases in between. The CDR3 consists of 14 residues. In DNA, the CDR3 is TGCAGCGGGGGGGCACCGACGTACCAAGAGACCCAGTACTTC. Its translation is CSGGAPTYQETQYF.

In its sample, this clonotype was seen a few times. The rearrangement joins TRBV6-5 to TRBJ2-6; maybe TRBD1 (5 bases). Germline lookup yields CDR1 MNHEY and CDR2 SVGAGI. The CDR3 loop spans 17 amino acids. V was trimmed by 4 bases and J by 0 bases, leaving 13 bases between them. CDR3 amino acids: CASSSRQGYSGANVLTF. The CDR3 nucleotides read TGTGCCAGCAGTTCACGTCAGGGCTACTCTGGGGCCAACGTCCTGACTTTC.

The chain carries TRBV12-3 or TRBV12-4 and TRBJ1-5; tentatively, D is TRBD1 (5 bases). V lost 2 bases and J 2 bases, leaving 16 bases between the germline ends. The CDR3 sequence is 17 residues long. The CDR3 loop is CASSLRGGKKGNQPQHF. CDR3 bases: TGTGCCAGCAGTTTAAGGGGCGGCAAAAAGGGCAATCAGCCCCAGCATTTT.

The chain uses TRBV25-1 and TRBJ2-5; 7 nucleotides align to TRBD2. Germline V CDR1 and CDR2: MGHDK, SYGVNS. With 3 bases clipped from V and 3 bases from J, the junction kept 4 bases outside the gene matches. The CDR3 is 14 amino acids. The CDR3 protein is CASSEGLPKETQYF. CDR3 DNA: TGTGCCAGCAGTGAGGGACTACCGAAAGAGACCCAGTACTTC.

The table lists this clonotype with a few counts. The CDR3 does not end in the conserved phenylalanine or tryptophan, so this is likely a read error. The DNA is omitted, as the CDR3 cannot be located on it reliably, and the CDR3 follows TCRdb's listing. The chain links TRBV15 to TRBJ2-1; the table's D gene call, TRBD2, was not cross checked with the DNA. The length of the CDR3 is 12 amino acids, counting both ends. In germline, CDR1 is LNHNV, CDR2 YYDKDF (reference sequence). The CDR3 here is CATRKSGGAPSL.

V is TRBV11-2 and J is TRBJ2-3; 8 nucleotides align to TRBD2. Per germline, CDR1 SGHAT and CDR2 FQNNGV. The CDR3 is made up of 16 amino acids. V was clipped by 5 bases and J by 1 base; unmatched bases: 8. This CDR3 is CASSRGGYPGTDTQYF. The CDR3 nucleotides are TGTGCCAGCAGCCGGGGGGGATATCCCGGCACAGATACGCAGTATTTT.

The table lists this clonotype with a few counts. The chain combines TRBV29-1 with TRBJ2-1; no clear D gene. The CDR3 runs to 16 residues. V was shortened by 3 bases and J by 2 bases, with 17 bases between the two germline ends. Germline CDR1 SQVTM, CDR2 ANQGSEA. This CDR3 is CSVEGSGLRPYNEQFF. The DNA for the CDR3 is TGCAGCGTTGAGGGCTCCGGCCTCAGGCCCTACAATGAGCAGTTCTTC.

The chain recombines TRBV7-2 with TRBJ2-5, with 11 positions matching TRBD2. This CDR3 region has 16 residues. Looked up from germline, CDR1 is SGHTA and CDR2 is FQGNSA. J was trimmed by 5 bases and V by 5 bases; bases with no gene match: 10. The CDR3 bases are TGTGCCAGCAGCACAGGACTAGCGGGCCGGGGGGAGACCCAGTACTTC. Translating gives CASSTGLAGRGETQYF.

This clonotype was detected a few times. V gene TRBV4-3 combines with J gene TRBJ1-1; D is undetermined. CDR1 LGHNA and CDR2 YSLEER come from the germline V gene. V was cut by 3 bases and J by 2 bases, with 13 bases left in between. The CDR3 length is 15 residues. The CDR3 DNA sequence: TGCGCCAGCAGCCAGGCCCGGGAGATCAACACTGAAGCTTTCTTT. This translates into CASSQAREINTEAFF.

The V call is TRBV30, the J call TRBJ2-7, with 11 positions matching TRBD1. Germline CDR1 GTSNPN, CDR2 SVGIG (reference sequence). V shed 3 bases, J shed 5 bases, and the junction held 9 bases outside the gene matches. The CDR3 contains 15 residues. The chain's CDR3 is CAWSGQGARIHEQYF. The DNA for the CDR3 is TGTGCCTGGAGCGGACAGGGGGCAAGGATCCACGAGCAGTACTTC. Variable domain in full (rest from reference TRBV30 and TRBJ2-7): SQTIHQWPATLVQPVGSPLSLECTVEGTSNPNLYWYRQAAGRGLQLLFYSVGIGQISSEVPQNLSASRPQDRQFILSSKKLLLSDSGFYLCAWSGQGARIHEQYFGPGTRLTVT.

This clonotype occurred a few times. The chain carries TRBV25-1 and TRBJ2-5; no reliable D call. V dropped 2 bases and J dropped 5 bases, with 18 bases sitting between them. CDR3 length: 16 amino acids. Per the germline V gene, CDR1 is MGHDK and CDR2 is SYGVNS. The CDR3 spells CASSEGFINFGETQYF. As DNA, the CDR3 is TGTGCCAGCAGTGAAGGCTTCATCAACTTCGGGGAGACCCAGTACTTC.

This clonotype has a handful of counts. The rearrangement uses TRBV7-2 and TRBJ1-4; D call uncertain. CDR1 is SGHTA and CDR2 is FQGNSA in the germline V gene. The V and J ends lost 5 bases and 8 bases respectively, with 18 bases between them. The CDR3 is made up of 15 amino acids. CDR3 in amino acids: CASSHKFIRGEKLFF. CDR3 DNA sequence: TGTGCCAGCAGCCATAAGTTCATTCGAGGGGAAAAACTGTTTTTT.